This paragraph covers one TCR beta chain sequence. Antigen: not known. The data are from a study of blood T cells in healthy people across ages. Study-wide findings and caveats: Naive CD4+ cells and diversity were both higher in long-lived donors than in aged donors. As age increased, TCR beta diversity per million T cells fell in a roughly linear fashion.

Alongside a J-beta primer mix, a sample-barcoded 5' primer served in a second PCR lasting roughly 7 to 11 cycles. TCRdb fed the 5' RACE reads into MiXCR, producing one record per CDR3 protein. The sample comprises about 1 million distinct CDR3 sequences, almost 25% of which are singletons, and approximately 0.71% rests with the top ten. Germline V gene lookup returns CDR1 MGHRA and CDR2 YSYEKL. There are 14 residues in the CDR3. The germline V and J ends were trimmed by 6 bases and 3 bases, with 14 bases remaining between them. These data also formed part of another study, on T cells of mothers and their children.

V and J are TRBV4-1 and TRBJ2-5; D uncertain. The specimen was blood. This TCR derives from a girl aged 2 to 9 in good health. The CDR3 DNA reads TGCGCCAGCAGTTCACCCGGACGGAAAGAGACCCAGTACTTC. Protein sequence: CASSSPGRKETQYF.